This record looks at one TCR beta chain sequence and its context. The V end was cut by 4 bases, the J end by 4 bases, with 19 bases between. The CDR3 is 16 amino acids. In germline, CDR1 is SGHAT, CDR2 FQNNGV. Enrolled through a virtual design, the participants were between 18 and 89 years of age and came from 24 US areas. Resolution of symptoms, clearance, or two negative PCRs was present in recovered Cohort 3 donors. This entry belongs to a study of blood T cell repertoires in COVID-19. Whole-study context: Both acute and convalescent COVID-19 samples were obtained from the United States, Italy and Spain.

In the original processing: Amplification of reference gene primers was used by the study to estimate nucleated cell counts. Sequencing was performed with immunoSEQ multiplex PCR; in TCRdb, only in-frame clones are kept and a portion is missing. V, J and clone size are those of that table, while D and trimming were read from the DNA. The sample includes over 300,000 clones, around 89% of them seen just once. The receptor comes from a woman aged 40 to 50 who had recovered from COVID-19. The chain employs TRBV11-2 and TRBJ1-1; D gene uncertain. Source material: PBMCs or T cells enriched from blood (not recorded which). The CDR3 DNA reads as TGTGCCAGCAGCTCCAGCGGTACCGGGTATGGCACTGAAGCTTTCTTT. Protein: CASSSSGTGYGTEAFF.